Below, 16 T cell receptor beta chains from the same sample are listed, as sequenced in a study of CD8+ T cells in alopecia areata. Sample treatment: oral pan-JAK inhibitor, 5-10 mg twice daily. RNA extraction and reverse transcription yielded cDNA as sequencing template. Clones were read by immunoSEQ multiplex PCR, and TCRdb kept only the in-frame ones, dropping some. The sample includes about 120,000 clones, about 61% seen only once; the top ten take under 35%. This specimen was CD8+ T cells sorted from blood, taken at week 4, from a patient treated with tofacitinib. Source of these receptors: a human donor with alopecia areata.

V usage is TRBV30 and J usage is TRBJ2-7; D remains ambiguous. The germline V and J ends were trimmed by 1 base and 2 bases, with 6 bases remaining between them. The CDR3 contains 12 residues. Germline V gene data show CDR1 as GTSNPN and CDR2 as SVGIG (reference sequence). Written as DNA, the CDR3 is TGTGCCTGGAGTGGGCCCACCTACGAGCAGTACTTC. Its protein is CAWSGPTYEQYF.

The chain uses TRBV29-1 and TRBJ2-7, with D perhaps given as TRBD1 or TRBD2 (5 bases each). CDR1 SQVTM and CDR2 ANQGSEA come from the germline V gene. This CDR3 has 15 residues. With 6 bases removed from V and 2 bases from J, the gap between germline ends came to 20 bases. As DNA, the CDR3 is TGCAGCGTGGGGGTTGACAGATTCTTTCCCTACGAGCAGTACTTC. It specifies CSVGVDRFFPYEQYF.

The rearrangement links TRBV6-6 to TRBJ2-7; no definite D call. V shed 4 bases and J shed 0 bases, with 10 bases lying between them. The CDR3 loop spans 14 amino acids. Germline assignment: CDR1 MNHNY and CDR2 SVGAGI (reference sequence). Here the CDR3 reads CASSSEVGSYEQYF. The CDR3 nucleotides are TGTGCCAGCAGTTCCGAGGTTGGCTCCTACGAGCAGTACTTC.

This sequence joins TRBV6-5 and TRBJ2-6; D unclear. Germline CDR1 MNHEY, CDR2 SVGAGI. The CDR3 totals 13 residues. V was pared by 6 bases and J by 3 bases, with 6 bases between. The CDR3 sequence: CASRGFGANVLTF. The CDR3 nucleotides read TGTGCCAGCAGGGGGTTTGGGGCCAACGTCCTGACTTTC.

The chain is built from TRBV29-1 and TRBJ2-7, with 11 bases aligning to TRBD2. CDR3 length: 16 amino acids. Germline V gene data show CDR1 as SQVTM and CDR2 as ANQGSEA. Trimming removed 0 bases from V and 1 base from J; junction bases left unmatched: 5. CDR3 in amino acids: CSVEESLAGASYEQYF. The CDR3 DNA is TGCAGCGTTGAAGAATCACTAGCGGGGGCATCCTACGAGCAGTACTTC.

The rearrangement uses TRBV2 and TRBJ1-1, with 7 bases aligning to TRBD1. CDR3 length: 13 residues. Per the germline V gene, CDR1 is SNHLY and CDR2 is FYNNEI. Trimming removed 7 bases from V and 1 base from J; junction bases left unmatched: 3. CDR3 sequence reads: CASIGTENTEAFF. The DNA of the CDR3 is TGTGCCAGCATTGGGACAGAGAACACTGAAGCTTTCTTT. Variable domain in full (rest from reference TRBV2 and TRBJ1-1): EPEVTQTPSHQVTQMGQEVILRCVPISNHLYFYWYRQILGQKVEFLVSFYNNEISEKSEIFDDQFSVERPDGSNFTLKIRSTKLEDSAMYFCASIGTENTEAFFGQGTRLTVV.

The chain couples TRBV27 to TRBJ2-5; 11 bases fit TRBD1. The CDR3 length is 15 residues. The V and J ends lost 7 bases and 4 bases, in that order; junction bases with no gene match: 8. The germline V gene encodes CDR1 MNHEY and CDR2 SMNVEV (reference sequence). This CDR3 reads CASTPFGQGAETQYF. CDR3 in DNA: TGTGCCAGCACCCCGTTCGGACAGGGGGCAGAGACCCAGTACTTC.

This chain joins TRBV6-6 and TRBJ2-7; D tentatively reads TRBD1 or TRBD2 (5 bases each). V was cut by 7 bases and J by 3 bases, with 10 bases left in between. Germline CDR1 and CDR2: MNHNY and SVGAGI (reference sequence). The CDR3 loop spans 12 amino acids. This CDR3 is CASTGTDYEQYF. CDR3 in DNA: TGTGCCAGCACTGGGACGGACTACGAGCAGTACTTC.

A few counts support this clone. V usage is TRBV27 and J usage is TRBJ2-7, with 8 bases fitting TRBD1. V was clipped by 5 bases and J by 3 bases; unmatched bases: 12. There are 16 residues in the CDR3. Germline CDR1 is MNHEY and CDR2 is SMNVEV (reference sequence). The CDR3 sequence is CASSADRDRLIYEQYF. The CDR3 DNA is TGTGCCAGCAGTGCCGACCGGGACAGGTTGATCTACGAGCAGTACTTC.

Written as DNA, the CDR3 is TGCAGCGTTGATGGACTTCCCAACTCTTGGGAGAATGGCTACACCTTC. It translates to CSVDGLPNSWENGYTF. V usage is TRBV29-1 and J usage is TRBJ1-2; D remains unclear. V lost 3 bases, J lost 6 bases, and 23 bases lay in between. Germline V gene lookup returns CDR1 SQVTM and CDR2 ANQGSEA. There are 16 residues in the CDR3.

V gene TRBV19 combines with J gene TRBJ2-7, with 9 bases lining up with TRBD1. CDR1 is LNHDA, CDR2 SQIVND, per germline (reference sequence). The CDR3 is 14 amino acids. V shed 6 bases, J shed 6 bases, and the junction held 9 bases outside the gene matches. CDR3 residues: CASSQPGQGCEQYF. The DNA for the CDR3 is TGTGCCAGTAGCCAACCGGGACAGGGATGCGAGCAGTACTTC.

This clone was seen once. For the CDR3, the DNA is TGTGCCAGCAGCCCCCCCGGGACCTCTTACTATGGCTACACCTTC. This gives the protein CASSPPGTSYYGYTF. The chain links TRBV7-2 to TRBJ1-2; tentatively, D is TRBD1 (5 bases). Trimming cost V 5 bases and J 3 bases, with 16 bases left between them. Germline V gene sequence: CDR1 SGHTA, CDR2 FQGNSA. The CDR3 spans 15 residues.

The chain uses TRBV6-5 and TRBJ2-7; D call uncertain. Germline V lookup: CDR1 MNHEY, CDR2 SVGAGI. Deletions cut 1 base from V and 0 bases from J, with 10 bases between. The CDR3 is 15 residues long. CDR3 sequence reads: CASSYYTAVSYEQYF. The CDR3 bases are TGTGCCAGCAGTTACTACACTGCAGTCTCCTACGAGCAGTACTTC.

This clone was found a few times. The gene calls are TRBV7-9 and TRBJ1-1; D unresolved. The germline gives CDR1 SEHNR, CDR2 FQNEAQ (reference sequence). Trimming took off 1 base at V and 7 bases at J, with 10 bases between the two ends. The CDR3 spans 13 residues. The CDR3 loop reads CASSLGRGNEAFF. The CDR3 DNA reads TGTGCCAGCAGCTTAGGTCGAGGAAATGAAGCTTTCTTT.

The chain joins TRBV13 to TRBJ2-5; D gene ambiguous. The V gene's germline CDR1 is PRHDT and CDR2 FYEKMQ (reference sequence). CDR3 length: 13 amino acids. V shed 1 base and J shed 5 bases, with 8 bases lying between them. The CDR3 spells CASSLERSETQYF. In DNA form, the CDR3 reads TGTGCCAGCAGCTTAGAGCGAAGCGAGACCCAGTACTTC.

CDR3 DNA sequence: TGTGCCATCAGTGAGTCGATAATGGAGCCGTCCTACGAGCAGTACTTC. The encoded protein is CAISESIMEPSYEQYF. The chain combines TRBV10-3 with TRBJ2-7, with D uncertain. Germline-derived CDR1 and CDR2 are ENHRY and SYGVKD. The CDR3 runs 16 residues. Trimming removed 0 bases from V and 1 base from J, with 13 bases in between.